These 10 T cell receptor beta chains came from one sample sequenced in a study of T cell responses to AZD1222 COVID-19 vaccine. Generated by immunoSEQ multiplex PCR, the TCRdb table keeps only in-frame clones and is missing some. The sample yields around 130,000 clones, about 88% seen once. The sample consisted of peripheral blood, taken 28 days after the second AZD1222 dose. The source of these receptors is an adult who received the AZD1222 COVID-19 vaccine.

The chain uses TRBV4-1 and TRBJ1-2; no clear D gene. The germline CDR1 and CDR2 sequences are MGHRA and YSYEKL. CDR3 size: 16 residues. Trimming took off 1 base at V and 0 bases at J, with 12 bases between the two ends. CDR3 DNA: TGCGCCAGCAGCCAAGTCCTTGGGGTTACTAACTATGGCTACACCTTC. Protein product: CASSQVLGVTNYGYTF.

This sequence joins TRBV3-1 (or the pseudogene TRBV3-2) and TRBJ2-3; D not resolved. V was trimmed by 4 bases and J by 0 bases, leaving 8 bases between them. CDR1 and CDR2 from the germline V gene are LGHDT and YNNKEL (reference sequence). The CDR3 has 14 residues. The CDR3 DNA follows: TGTGCCAGCAGCCCCCCACTTAGCACAGATACGCAGTATTTT. Translating it yields CASSPPLSTDTQYF.

The V and J genes are TRBV9 and TRBJ2-3, with 15 bases matching TRBD2. J was trimmed by 1 base and V by 0 bases; bases with no gene match: 0. The CDR3 covers 17 residues. Germline-derived CDR1 and CDR2 are SGDLS and YYNGEE. CDR3 residues: CASSVGTSGGGTDTQYF. CDR3 bases: TGTGCCAGCAGCGTAGGGACTAGCGGGGGGGGCACAGATACGCAGTATTTT.

The V gene is TRBV6-5, the J gene TRBJ1-2; no clear D gene. Germline CDR1 MNHEY, CDR2 SVGAGI. The germline V and J ends were trimmed by 10 bases and 3 bases, with 9 bases remaining between them. The CDR3 length is 11 residues. In DNA, the CDR3 is TGTGCCACCTCACCGGACTATGGCTACACCTTC. Protein sequence: CATSPDYGYTF.

This sequence joins TRBV28 and TRBJ1-5; D is unclear. Germline CDR1 is MDHEN and CDR2 is SYDVKM. CDR3 length equals 13 residues. CDR3 loop: CATMNSGNQPQHF. CDR3 in DNA: TGTGCTACAATGAATAGCGGCAATCAGCCCCAGCATTTT.

This clone was recorded a few times. The V and J genes are TRBV6-6 and TRBJ1-6; D remains ambiguous. This CDR3 has 13 residues. The germline gives CDR1 MNHNY, CDR2 SVGAGI (reference sequence). Trimming stripped 0 bases from V and 8 bases from J, with 5 bases between. The CDR3 region has the DNA TGTGCCAGCAGTTACTCTCCGGATTCACCCCTCCACTTT. Encoded protein: CASSYSPDSPLHF.

This chain joins TRBV4-2 and TRBJ1-1, with 11 bases aligning to TRBD1. Germline V gene data show CDR1 as LGHNA and CDR2 as YNFKEQ. V shed 1 base, J shed 5 bases, and the junction held 3 bases outside the gene matches. The CDR3 covers 15 residues. The CDR3 loop reads CASSQGTGGLTEAFF. CDR3 bases: TGTGCCAGCAGCCAAGGGACAGGGGGCCTTACTGAAGCTTTCTTT.

The gene calls are TRBV30 and TRBJ1-5; a possible D gene is TRBD1 (6 bases). The V and J ends lost 5 bases and 4 bases respectively, with 18 bases between them. The CDR3 runs 15 residues. Per germline, CDR1 GTSNPN and CDR2 SVGIG (reference sequence). CDR3 DNA: TGTGCCTGGGCGGAGCAACAGGGTGGGAATCAGCCCCAGCATTTT. This translates into CAWAEQQGGNQPQHF.

This chain connects TRBV3-1 (or the pseudogene TRBV3-2) to TRBJ1-2; a possible D gene is TRBD1 (5 bases). Trimming took 5 bases from V and 8 from J, leaving 12 bases between them. Germline V CDR1 and CDR2: LGHDT, YNNKEL (reference sequence). This CDR3 region has 12 residues. The CDR3 reads CASSSSGGGYTF. The CDR3 region has the DNA TGTGCCAGCAGCTCCTCCGGGGGGGGCTACACCTTC.

The chain couples TRBV5-4 to TRBJ2-3; TRBD2 matches 7 bases. V lost 1 base, J lost 3 bases, and 8 bases stayed unmatched. The CDR3 has 16 residues. Germline CDR1 reads SGHNT; CDR2 reads YYREEE (reference sequence). In DNA form, the CDR3 reads TGTGCCAGCAGCTTGAGGGAACTAGCGCGTACAGATACGCAGTATTTT. It codes for CASSLRELARTDTQYF.